This T cell receptor beta chain derives from a study of blood T cells in healthy people across ages. Study outcomes and limitations: Diversity of TCR beta per million T cells declined in a roughly linear way with age.

Trimming at V came to 4 bases and at J to 11 bases, leaving 13 bases not matched to a gene. Germline V lookup: CDR1 MNHEY, CDR2 SVGEGT. CDR3 size: 14 residues. A second PCR, run for roughly 7 to 11 cycles, used a sample-barcoded 5' primer plus a J-beta primer mix. Each cDNA was tagged by a template-switch adaptor containing 12 random nucleotides. MiXCR, applied by TCRdb to the 5' RACE reads, yields one record per CDR3 protein. The table shows hundreds of thousands of distinct CDR3 sequences, with about 54% occurring only once. This clonotype was observed once. Antigen specificity is unknown. The sample consisted of blood. This clonotype originated in a man aged 55 to 70 in good health. The chain recombines TRBV6-2 or TRBV6-3 with TRBJ2-5, with 7 bases fitting TRBD2. The DNA of the CDR3 is TGTGCCAGCAGTTCAGCGGGCTCGGGGAGGGAGCAGTACTTC. It specifies CASSSAGSGREQYF.